These T cell receptor beta chains were read from a single sample in a study of OX40 agonist ivuxolimab in advanced cancers. Produced via immunoSEQ multiplex PCR; TCRdb's table is partial and in-frame only. Here the sample spans approximately 76,000 clones, about 89% being singletons. The starting material was CD4+ or CD8+ T cells sorted from blood, obtained in a trial of the OX40 agonist ivuxolimab. The receptors were gathered from an adult with an advanced solid tumor such as melanoma, head and neck, liver or kidney cancer. CDR3s include the opening cysteine and the closing phenylalanine or tryptophan. D genes are given only for firm matches. Not all rows give a size; the values are once, few, many and, for expanded clones, a class.

size: -
J: TRBJ1-1
V: TRBV5-1
D: -
CDR3: CASSLDGSNTEAFF
DNA: TGCGCCAGCAGCTTGGACGGCTCGAACACTGAAGCTTTCTTT

size: -
J: TRBJ1-3
V: TRBV5-5
D: -
CDR3: CASRGTSSGNTIYF
DNA: TGTGCCAGCAGAGGGACAAGCTCTGGAAACACCATATATTTT

size: medium-sized
J: TRBJ2-7
V: TRBV18
D: -
CDR3: CASSPFRDYEQYF
DNA: TGTGCCAGCTCACCATTTAGGGACTACGAGCAGTACTTC

size: -
J: TRBJ1-5
V: TRBV19
D: -
CDR3: CASKDRLNQPQHF
DNA: TGTGCCAGTAAGGACAGACTTAATCAGCCCCAGCATTTT

size: -
J: TRBJ1-4
V: TRBV19
D: -
CDR3: CASTTPGPNNEKLFF
DNA: TGTGCCAGTACCACCCCGGGACCCAATAATGAAAAACTGTTTTTT

size: -
J: TRBJ2-7
V: TRBV25-1
D: TRBD2
CDR3: CASSEYLGGTSGYEQYF
DNA: TGTGCCAGCAGTGAATATTTGGGTGGGACTAGCGGCTACGAGCAGTACTTC

size: -
J: TRBJ2-7
V: TRBV7-9
D: -
CDR3: CASSSDSRNEQYF
DNA: TGTGCCAGCAGCAGTGACAGTCGGAACGAGCAGTACTTC

size: -
J: TRBJ2-1
V: TRBV7-9
D: TRBD2
CDR3: CASSSGTSGPTHQFF
DNA: TGTGCCAGCAGCTCCGGGACTAGCGGGCCTACCCATCAGTTCTTC

size: -
J: TRBJ2-1
V: TRBV28
D: -
CDR3: CASSMVGWRNYNEQFF
DNA: TGTGCCAGCAGCATGGTGGGCTGGAGGAACTACAATGAGCAGTTCTTC

size: once
J: TRBJ1-1
V: TRBV27
D: TRBD1
CDR3: CASSYRGQGAEAFF
DNA: TGTGCCAGCAGTTACAGGGGACAGGGGGCTGAAGCTTTCTTT

size: once
J: TRBJ2-5
V: TRBV30
D: -
CDR3: CAGSRGGIQETQYF
DNA: TGTGCCGGATCCCGGGGCGGGATACAAGAGACCCAGTACTTC

size: -
J: TRBJ2-3
V: TRBV19
D: -
CDR3: CASARRYSTDTQYF
DNA: TGTGCCTCGGCCCGGCGGTATAGCACAGATACGCAGTATTTT

size: -
J: TRBJ1-2
V: TRBV13
D: -
CDR3: CASSPGPNYGYTF
DNA: TGTGCCAGCAGCCCCGGACCTAACTATGGCTACACCTTC

size: -
J: TRBJ2-6
V: TRBV27
D: -
CDR3: CASSGTLSGANVLTF
DNA: TGTGCCAGCAGTGGGACTCTGTCTGGGGCCAACGTCCTGACTTTC

size: -
J: TRBJ2-3
V: TRBV19
D: TRBD1
CDR3: CASSLQGARPQDTQYF
DNA: TGTGCCAGTAGTCTCCAGGGGGCACGCCCCCAGGATACGCAGTATTTT

size: -
J: TRBJ1-1
V: TRBV15
D: -
CDR3: CATSRDTEAVVAFF
DNA: TGTGCCACCAGCAGAGATACAGAGGCCGTTGTGGCTTTCTTT

size: -
J: TRBJ2-5
V: TRBV11-3
D: -
CDR3: CASSLRDIGETQYF
DNA: TGTGCCAGCAGCCTAAGGGACATCGGGGAGACCCAGTACTTC

size: -
J: TRBJ2-1
V: TRBV18
D: -
CDR3: CASSPQDEQFF
DNA: TGTGCCAGCTCACCACAGGATGAGCAGTTCTTC

size: -
J: TRBJ2-1
V: TRBV11-3
D: -
CDR3: CASSLGDSLSDEQFF
DNA: TGTGCCAGCAGCTTAGGGGACTCTCTTTCAGATGAGCAGTTCTTC

size: -
J: TRBJ1-3
V: TRBV15
D: -
CDR3: CATSRAETSGNTIYF
DNA: TGTGCCACCAGCAGAGCTGAGACCTCTGGAAACACCATATATTTT

size: -
J: TRBJ2-7
V: TRBV20-1
D: -
CDR3: CSASSRFEQYF
DNA: TGCAGTGCTAGTAGCCGGTTCGAGCAGTACTTC

size: -
J: TRBJ1-2
V: TRBV5-1
D: -
CDR3: CASSEYAGSYGYTF
DNA: TGCGCCAGCAGCGAGTATGCCGGGTCGTATGGCTACACCTTC

size: -
J: TRBJ2-2
V: TRBV11-2
D: -
CDR3: CASSLAGGELFF
DNA: TGTGCCAGCAGCTTAGCGGGCGGGGAGCTGTTTTTT

size: -
J: TRBJ2-1
V: TRBV27
D: TRBD2
CDR3: CASTLGTSKGEQFF
DNA: TGTGCCAGCACCCTCGGGACTAGCAAGGGTGAGCAGTTCTTC

size: -
J: TRBJ2-1
V: TRBV5-4
D: TRBD2
CDR3: CASSLETSGRGEQFF
DNA: TGTGCCAGCAGCTTGGAGACTAGCGGGAGGGGTGAGCAGTTCTTC

size: few
J: TRBJ2-2
V: TRBV7-9
D: TRBD2
CDR3: CASSLTMKAGTNTGELFF
DNA: TGTGCCAGCAGCTTAACCATGAAAGCGGGAACGAACACCGGGGAGCTGTTTTTT

size: -
J: TRBJ2-1
V: TRBV6-6
D: -
CDR3: CASSYLQEIERNEQFF
DNA: TGTGCCAGCAGTTACCTACAGGAGATCGAGAGGAATGAGCAGTTCTTC

size: -
J: TRBJ2-5
V: TRBV10-1
D: -
CDR3: CASSAQLQETQYF
DNA: TGCGCCAGCAGTGCACAGCTCCAAGAGACCCAGTACTTC

size: -
J: TRBJ2-1
V: TRBV29-1
D: -
CDR3: CSVEGGFGQSYNEQFF
DNA: TGCAGCGTTGAAGGGGGTTTTGGGCAATCCTACAATGAGCAGTTCTTC

size: -
J: TRBJ2-2
V: TRBV10-3
D: -
CDR3: CAISVKNTGELFF
DNA: TGTGCCATCAGTGTGAAGAACACCGGGGAGCTGTTTTTT

size: -
J: TRBJ1-2
V: TRBV7-3
D: -
CDR3: CASSDGDYGYTF
DNA: TGTGCCAGCAGCGATGGAGACTATGGCTACACCTTC

size: -
J: TRBJ1-1
V: TRBV4-1
D: -
CDR3: CASSQGEGTEAFF
DNA: TGCGCCAGCAGCCAAGGGGAGGGCACTGAAGCTTTCTTT

size: -
J: TRBJ2-1
V: TRBV29-1
D: -
CDR3: CSVEFPRGLLAGEQFF
DNA: TGCAGCGTTGAATTCCCCCGTGGCCTATTAGCAGGTGAGCAGTTCTTC

size: -
J: TRBJ2-3
V: TRBV10-1
D: TRBD2
CDR3: CASRTTSGTDTQYF
DNA: TGCGCCAGCAGAACCACTAGCGGGACAGATACGCAGTATTTT

size: -
J: TRBJ2-3
V: TRBV10-1
D: -
CDR3: CASSAGFADTQYF
DNA: TGCGCCAGCAGTGCCGGTTTTGCAGATACGCAGTATTTT

size: -
J: TRBJ2-1
V: TRBV9
D: -
CDR3: CASSVFADFNEQFF
DNA: TGTGCCAGCAGCGTATTTGCAGACTTCAATGAGCAGTTCTTC

size: -
J: TRBJ2-1
V: TRBV27
D: -
CDR3: CASSPSGQGQFF
DNA: TGTGCCAGCAGCCCTAGCGGACAGGGGCAGTTCTTC

size: once
J: TRBJ1-4
V: TRBV7-6
D: TRBD1
CDR3: CASSAGQGAGKLFF
DNA: TGTGCCAGCAGCGCTGGACAGGGGGCAGGAAAACTGTTTTTT

size: -
J: TRBJ1-2
V: TRBV6-7
D: -
CDR3: CASSYTWSGESYGYTF
DNA: TGTGCCAGCAGTTACACCTGGTCAGGCGAGTCCTATGGCTACACCTTC

size: -
J: TRBJ2-5
V: TRBV30
D: -
CDR3: CAWSRPGLRKGETQYF
DNA: TGTGCCTGGAGTCGTCCGGGACTTCGAAAGGGGGAGACCCAGTACTTC

size: -
J: TRBJ2-5
V: TRBV9
D: -
CDR3: CASSVGDQETQYF
DNA: TGTGCCAGCAGCGTAGGGGACCAAGAGACCCAGTACTTC

size: -
J: TRBJ2-7
V: TRBV7-8
D: TRBD2
CDR3: CASSLTASGSTYEQYF
DNA: TGTGCCAGCAGCTTAACGGCTAGCGGCAGTACCTACGAGCAGTACTTC

size: -
J: TRBJ2-1
V: TRBV30
D: TRBD2
CDR3: CAWSPKIAGGLLNEQFF
DNA: TGTGCCTGGAGTCCTAAAATAGCGGGAGGGCTTTTGAATGAGCAGTTCTTC

size: -
J: TRBJ2-1
V: TRBV28
D: TRBD2
CDR3: CASSLAGGGAYNEQFF
DNA: TGTGCCAGCAGTTTGGCAGGCGGGGGTGCCTACAATGAGCAGTTCTTC

size: -
J: TRBJ2-1
V: TRBV7-8
D: -
CDR3: CASSLGVSSYNEQFF
DNA: TGTGCCAGCAGCTTAGGGGTGAGCTCCTACAATGAGCAGTTCTTC